This T cell receptor beta chain emerged from a study of neurological immune-mediated disorders. The authors made cDNA by 5'RACE with 10-nucleotide random UMIs. MiXCR, run by TCRdb on the 5' RACE reads, gives a single entry per CDR3 protein. The data contain 45,000 to 70,000 distinct CDR3 sequences, around 4.4% of them singletons. Overall study results and limits: Multiple sclerosis, the disease with the least TCR clonal expansion, fell below healthy controls, whereas HTLV-1-associated myelopathy showed the most.

This clonotype was counted only a few times. What it binds is unknown. The V and J ends lost 1 base and 4 bases, in that order; junction bases with no gene match: 9. The CDR3 sequence is 17 residues long. In germline, CDR1 is SGDLS, CDR2 YYNGEE. The origin of this receptor is a man aged 45 to 65 with multiple sclerosis. This chain joins TRBV9 and TRBJ2-3, with 10 bases identical to TRBD2. Sequencing was carried out using PBMCs. The CDR3 sequence is CASSVLPSGRVADTQYF. The DNA for the CDR3 is TGTGCCAGCAGCGTACTCCCTAGCGGGAGAGTGGCAGATACGCAGTATTTT.